Sequencing of this TCR beta chain was carried out in a study of chemoradiotherapy in HPV16-positive cancers. Study at large: Candidate HPV-specific clones and shared TCR motifs came from a couple of HPV16-positive patients.

Trimming cost V 4 bases and J 2 bases; bases outside gene matches: 9. The germline gives CDR1 SEHNR, CDR2 FQNEAQ (reference sequence). This CDR3 is built from 17 residues. As concerns this clone: The antigen remains undetermined.

Sequencing was performed with immunoSEQ multiplex PCR; in TCRdb, only in-frame clones are kept and a portion is missing. The data contain approximately 12,000 clones, around 86% of them singletons. Study results and caveats: Non-HPV-specific T cells did not expand in tumors during treatment, whereas candidate HPV-specific clones and E7-related motifs did.

This TCR derives from a human donor with HPV-associated anogenital cancer. Sequencing was performed on blood, taken from a patient who underwent chemoradiotherapy. This rearrangement joins TRBV7-9 to TRBJ2-3, with TRBD2 identical over 10 bases. The CDR3 region is CASSSRERGGYTDTQYF. The CDR3 nucleotides read TGTGCCAGCAGCTCGCGAGAGCGGGGGGGATACACAGATACGCAGTATTTT.